The clone carrying this T cell receptor beta chain was observed a single time. One end of the junction varies from germline; a read error may be responsible. The CDR3 loop spans 11 amino acids. Germline lookup yields CDR1 SGHTS and CDR2 YDEGEE. The source of the sample is a study of blood T cell repertoires in COVID-19. Sequencing was performed with immunoSEQ multiplex PCR; in TCRdb, only in-frame clones are kept and a portion is missing. The sample lists approximately 280,000 clones, around nine tenths occurring once. This sequence originates from a man aged 45 to 65 with acute or convalescent COVID-19. V and J are TRBV5-8 and TRBJ1-5; TRBD1 might be the D (6 bases). The sequenced material came from peripheral blood. The CDR3 region has the DNA TGTGCCAGCAGCTTGAAGCCAGGGGCCTCTTTT. It translates to CASSLKPGASF.